Listed below are T cell receptor beta chains from one sample, sequenced in a study of blood T cell repertoires in COVID-19. Generated by immunoSEQ multiplex PCR, the TCRdb table keeps only in-frame clones and is missing some. The sample carries about 470,000 clones, about 85% recorded once. Sequencing was carried out using PBMCs or T cells enriched from blood (not recorded which). The receptors were sampled from a woman in her late teens or twenties who had recovered from COVID-19. The CDR3 runs from the conserved cysteine through the conserved F or W. D genes are given only for firm matches. Rows may omit the clone size; those that give it use once, few, many or a size class.

V gene	clone size	J gene	D gene	CDR3 DNA	CDR3 protein
TRBV12-3/TRBV12-4	.	TRBJ2-1	.	TGTGCCAGTCAACTTCAAAATGAGCAGTTCTTC	CASQLQNEQFF
TRBV6-1	.	TRBJ2-5	.	TGTGCCAGCAGTGAAGGGCCCCAAGAGACCCAGTACTTC	CASSEGPQETQYF
TRBV15	.	TRBJ2-7	TRBD2	TGTGCCACCAGCAGAGCCGGGACTAGCGGGGGAATGACCTACGAGCAGTACTTC	CATSRAGTSGGMTYEQYF
TRBV5-4	once	TRBJ1-6	.	TGTGCCAGCAGCTTGGCGGCACCAGTTGGGGCCCTCGTAGCACCCCTCCACTTT	CASSLAAPVGALVAPLHF
TRBV6-6	.	TRBJ2-7	.	TGTGCCAGCACGAACAGGGACGACGAGCAGTACTTC	CASTNRDDEQYF
TRBV18	.	TRBJ1-5	TRBD1	TGTGCCAGCTCACCTACAGGGGGTGGCAATCAGCCCCAGCATTTT	CASSPTGGGNQPQHF
TRBV28	.	TRBJ2-7	.	TGTGCCAGCAGGGGGAGTGCCTACGAGCAGTACTTC	CASRGSAYEQYF
TRBV4-1	.	TRBJ1-2	TRBD1	TGCGCCAGCAGCCAGACAGGGGACGTGAACTATGGCTACACCTTC	CASSQTGDVNYGYTF
TRBV5-1	.	TRBJ2-3	TRBD2	TGCGCCAGCAGCTCCAACGCGATGGAACTAGCGGGGGGTTACACAGATACGCAGTATTTT	CASSSNAMELAGGYTDTQYF
TRBV2	.	TRBJ2-3	TRBD2	TGTGCCAGCAGGCGACTAGCGGGGGGCACAGATACGCAGTATTTT	CASRRLAGGTDTQYF
TRBV4-1	few	TRBJ1-3	.	TGCGCCAGCAGCCAAGGGGACGGACAGCGCTCTGGAAACACCATATATTTT	CASSQGDGQRSGNTIYF
TRBV5-1	few	TRBJ2-1	TRBD1	TGCGCCAGCGAACATAGTCCGGGACAGTCCAATGAGCAGTTCTTC	CASEHSPGQSNEQFF
TRBV19	.	TRBJ2-7	.	TGTGCCAGTAGTACCCGAGCCTACAGGGACGATTACGAGCAGTACTTC	CASSTRAYRDDYEQYF
TRBV5-1	.	TRBJ2-1	TRBD2	TGCGCCAGCAGCCGGGGACTAGCGCCCTTTATCTCCTACAATGAGCAGTTCTTC	CASSRGLAPFISYNEQFF
TRBV28	.	TRBJ2-2	.	TGTGCCAGCACTGGCAGTACCACCGGGGAGCTGTTTTTT	CASTGSTTGELFF
TRBV5-4	.	TRBJ1-6	.	TGTGCCAGCAGCTTGCCGGGATATAATTCACCCCTCCACTTT	CASSLPGYNSPLHF
TRBV7-8	.	TRBJ1-1	TRBD1	TGTGCCAGCAACCCCGGGACAGGCGGCAACACTGAAGCTTTCTTT	CASNPGTGGNTEAFF
TRBV19	few	TRBJ1-1	.	TGTGCCAGTAGTCAAACAACGGGAGGGAACACTGAAGCTTTCTTT	CASSQTTGGNTEAFF
TRBV18	.	TRBJ2-2	TRBD1	TGTGCCAGCTCACCACAGGTGCCGGGACAGAGTTCAACCGGGGAGCTGTTTTTT	CASSPQVPGQSSTGELFF
TRBV11-2	few	TRBJ2-7	.	TGTGCCAGCAGCGGCCTTAGGGGTTACGAGCAGTACTTC	CASSGLRGYEQYF
TRBV5-1	.	TRBJ2-2	TRBD2	TGCGCCAGCAGCTTGGGGGCTAGCGGGACCGGGGAGCTGTTTTTT	CASSLGASGTGELFF
TRBV6-5	.	TRBJ1-2	TRBD1	TGTGCCACCGGACAGGGGAAGAATTATGGCTACACCTTC	CATGQGKNYGYTF
TRBV7-2	.	TRBJ2-3	.	TGTGCCAGCAGCAAACAAGGACTCCCCGGGGATACGCAGTATTTT	CASSKQGLPGDTQYF
TRBV27	.	TRBJ1-1	TRBD1	TGTGCCAACTTAAGGGGGCAAGGTACTGAAGCTTTCTTT	CANLRGQGTEAFF
TRBV7-2	once	TRBJ1-2	TRBD1	TGTGCCAGCAGCCGGGACAGGGCTAACTATGGCTACACCTTC	CASSRDRANYGYTF
TRBV7-9	.	TRBJ1-6	.	TGTGCCAGCAGCTGGACTGATAATTCACCCCTCCACTTT	CASSWTDNSPLHF
TRBV27	.	TRBJ2-1	TRBD2	TGTGCCAGCAGTTTTAATGGACTAGCTCTGGGGGGCATAGAGCAGTTCTTC	CASSFNGLALGGIEQFF
TRBV19	.	TRBJ1-2	.	TGTGCCAGTAGTATAGGCAGGTTTGCTAACTATGGCTACACCTTC	CASSIGRFANYGYTF
TRBV7-9	.	TRBJ1-4	.	TGTGCCAGCAGCCCTCAAGGGGGGGACACCCTTAATGAAAAACTGTTTTTT	CASSPQGGDTLNEKLFF
TRBV6-5	.	TRBJ1-6	.	TGTGCCAGCAACCCCGAGATCAATTCACCCCTCCACTTT	CASNPEINSPLHF
TRBV30	.	TRBJ1-6	.	TGTGCCTGGAGAAACAGGGCTGATTCACCCCTCCACTTT	CAWRNRADSPLHF
TRBV10-3	.	TRBJ1-2	TRBD1	TGTGCCATCAATTCCCCCTCCTCGGACAGGAACTATGGCTACACCTTC	CAINSPSSDRNYGYTF
TRBV16	.	TRBJ1-3	TRBD1	TGTGCCAGCAGCCCCTATATAACAGGGGACGGAAACACCATATATTTT	CASSPYITGDGNTIYF
TRBV9	.	TRBJ1-1	.	TGTGCCAGCAGCAGTGGGGGGAGGGTAATAAACACTGAAGCTTTCTTT	CASSSGGRVINTEAFF
TRBV5-1	.	TRBJ1-1	.	TGCGCCAGCAGCTTGGAAGGAGGGAGCGACATGAACACTGAAGCTTTCTTT	CASSLEGGSDMNTEAFF
TRBV7-6	.	TRBJ1-1	TRBD1	TGTGCCAGCAGCTCAATCCCAGGGGGCGCAAACACTGAAGCTTTCTTT	CASSSIPGGANTEAFF
TRBV18	.	TRBJ2-5	TRBD2	TGTGCCAGCTCGTCCCTAGCGGGGGGTCAAGAGACCCAGTACTTC	CASSSLAGGQETQYF
TRBV5-4	.	TRBJ1-2	.	TGTGCCAGCAGCTTGGAAGGGGGGGACGGCTACACCTTC	CASSLEGGDGYTF
TRBV12-3/TRBV12-4	.	TRBJ2-7	.	TGTGCCAGCAGCCCCTCAGGGAATACCGAGCAGTACTTC	CASSPSGNTEQYF
TRBV3-1/TRBV3-2	.	TRBJ2-3	TRBD1	TGTGCCAGCAGCCAAGTAGTAGGGGGCCTCGATACGCAGTATTTT	CASSQVVGGLDTQYF